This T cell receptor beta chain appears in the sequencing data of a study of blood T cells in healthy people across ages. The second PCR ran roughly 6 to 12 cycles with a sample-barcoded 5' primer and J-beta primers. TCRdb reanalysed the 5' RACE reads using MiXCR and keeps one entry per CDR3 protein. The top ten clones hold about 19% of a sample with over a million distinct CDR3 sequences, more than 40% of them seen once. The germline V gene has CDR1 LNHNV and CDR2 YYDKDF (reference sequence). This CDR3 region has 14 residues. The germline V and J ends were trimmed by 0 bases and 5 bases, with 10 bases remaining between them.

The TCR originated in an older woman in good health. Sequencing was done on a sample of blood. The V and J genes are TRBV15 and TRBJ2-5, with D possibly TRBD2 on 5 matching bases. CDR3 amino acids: CATSREGVRETQYF. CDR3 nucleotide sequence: TGTGCCACCAGCAGAGAGGGAGTAAGGGAGACCCAGTACTTC.